A selection of T cell receptor beta chains follows, all from one sample in a study of blood T cell repertoires in COVID-19. Repertoires were generated with immunoSEQ multiplex PCR, while TCRdb's copy carries only in-frame clones and drops some. The sample consists of 390,000 or so clones, about 86% of them appearing once. The sample taken for sequencing was PBMCs or T cells enriched from blood (not recorded which). These receptors were collected from a woman between 45 and 60 years old who had recovered from COVID-19. CDR3s include the opening cysteine and the closing phenylalanine or tryptophan. D genes are given only for firm matches. Clone size is stated in some rows and not others, as once, few, many or a class when expanded.

j_call: TRBJ2-7; clone_size: -; d_call: TRBD1; cdr3_length: 15; v_call: TRBV3-1/TRBV3-2; cdr3_aa: CASSTQGQGPYEQYF; cdr3_nt: TGTGCCAGCAGCACCCAGGGACAGGGACCCTACGAGCAGTACTTC
j_call: TRBJ1-1; clone_size: few; d_call: -; cdr3_length: 12; v_call: TRBV2; cdr3_aa: CASKGAPEKAFF; cdr3_nt: TGTGCCAGTAAAGGGGCCCCTGAAAAAGCTTTCTTT
j_call: TRBJ2-2; clone_size: once; d_call: TRBD1; cdr3_length: 16; v_call: TRBV28; cdr3_aa: CASSPWTGSNTGELFF; cdr3_nt: TGTGCCAGCAGTCCTTGGACAGGGAGTAACACCGGGGAGCTGTTTTTT
j_call: TRBJ2-2; clone_size: -; d_call: TRBD2; cdr3_length: 16; v_call: TRBV5-1; cdr3_aa: CASSVVSSGVAGELFF; cdr3_nt: TGCGCCAGCAGCGTGGTTTCCAGCGGGGTTGCCGGGGAGCTGTTTTTT
j_call: TRBJ1-6; clone_size: few; d_call: -; cdr3_length: 14; v_call: TRBV6-2/TRBV6-3; cdr3_aa: CASSSDSPNSPLHF; cdr3_nt: TGTGCCAGCAGTTCGGACAGCCCAAATTCACCCCTCCACTTT
j_call: TRBJ2-7; clone_size: -; d_call: -; cdr3_length: 13; v_call: TRBV11-1; cdr3_aa: CASSPHEGDEQYF; cdr3_nt: TGTGCCAGCAGCCCTCATGAGGGGGACGAGCAGTACTTC
j_call: TRBJ2-2; clone_size: once; d_call: TRBD2; cdr3_length: 14; v_call: TRBV5-4; cdr3_aa: CASSWTSGDGELFF; cdr3_nt: TGTGCCAGCAGCTGGACTAGCGGGGACGGGGAGCTGTTTTTT
j_call: TRBJ1-1; clone_size: -; d_call: -; cdr3_length: 13; v_call: TRBV7-2; cdr3_aa: CASSLGSGTEAFF; cdr3_nt: TGTGCCAGCAGCTTAGGGAGTGGCACTGAAGCTTTCTTT
j_call: TRBJ1-2; clone_size: -; d_call: TRBD1; cdr3_length: 14; v_call: TRBV5-1; cdr3_aa: CASSLAAGTDGYTF; cdr3_nt: TGCGCCAGCAGCTTGGCCGCGGGGACAGACGGCTACACCTTC
j_call: TRBJ1-4; clone_size: -; d_call: TRBD1; cdr3_length: 13; v_call: TRBV28; cdr3_aa: CASRGTEGEKLFF; cdr3_nt: TGTGCCAGCAGGGGGACAGAGGGAGAAAAACTGTTTTTT
j_call: TRBJ1-1; clone_size: once; d_call: TRBD1; cdr3_length: 16; v_call: TRBV27; cdr3_aa: CASSTLPGQWNTEAFF; cdr3_nt: TGTGCCAGCAGTACCCTACCGGGACAGTGGAACACTGAAGCTTTCTTT
j_call: TRBJ2-5; clone_size: -; d_call: -; cdr3_length: 14; v_call: TRBV6-5; cdr3_aa: CASIRGGPQETQYF; cdr3_nt: TGTGCCAGCATACGAGGGGGACCACAAGAGACCCAGTACTTC
j_call: TRBJ1-4; clone_size: once; d_call: -; cdr3_length: 18; v_call: TRBV5-1; cdr3_aa: CASSLRFATPTTNEKLFF; cdr3_nt: TGCGCCAGCAGCTTGCGATTTGCAACCCCTACAACTAATGAAAAACTGTTTTTT
j_call: TRBJ1-1; clone_size: -; d_call: -; cdr3_length: 12; v_call: TRBV3-1/TRBV3-2; cdr3_aa: CASSQVRTEAFF; cdr3_nt: TGTGCCAGCAGCCAAGTTCGGACTGAAGCTTTCTTT
j_call: TRBJ1-5; clone_size: -; d_call: TRBD1; cdr3_length: 14; v_call: TRBV15; cdr3_aa: CATSPGQVSQPQHF; cdr3_nt: TGTGCCACCAGCCCGGGACAGGTCAGTCAGCCCCAGCATTTT
j_call: TRBJ1-2; clone_size: once; d_call: -; cdr3_length: 11; v_call: TRBV19; cdr3_aa: CASGVDIGYTF; cdr3_nt: TGTGCCAGTGGGGTGGACATTGGCTACACCTTC
j_call: TRBJ1-4; clone_size: -; d_call: TRBD1; cdr3_length: 17; v_call: TRBV14; cdr3_aa: CASSQFAGTGGREKLFF; cdr3_nt: TGTGCCAGCAGCCAATTCGCGGGCACAGGGGGACGGGAAAAACTGTTTTTT
j_call: TRBJ1-1; clone_size: -; d_call: -; cdr3_length: 14; v_call: TRBV7-9; cdr3_aa: CASSLYDGATEAFF; cdr3_nt: TGTGCCAGCAGCTTATATGATGGGGCCACTGAAGCTTTCTTT
j_call: TRBJ1-1; clone_size: -; d_call: -; cdr3_length: 13; v_call: TRBV10-3; cdr3_aa: CAIRPPSATEAFF; cdr3_nt: TGTGCCATCAGACCCCCGAGTGCAACTGAAGCTTTCTTT
j_call: TRBJ2-2; clone_size: -; d_call: -; cdr3_length: 15; v_call: TRBV2; cdr3_aa: CASSETTKITGELFF; cdr3_nt: TGTGCCAGCAGTGAAACTACGAAAATCACCGGGGAGCTGTTTTTT
j_call: TRBJ1-2; clone_size: -; d_call: -; cdr3_length: 15; v_call: TRBV7-2; cdr3_aa: CASSLYGGRDDGYTF; cdr3_nt: TGTGCCAGCAGCTTATATGGGGGCAGGGATGATGGCTACACCTTC
j_call: TRBJ1-1; clone_size: -; d_call: -; cdr3_length: 12; v_call: TRBV25-1; cdr3_aa: CASIGVTAEAFF; cdr3_nt: TGTGCCAGCATCGGGGTGACCGCCGAAGCTTTCTTT
j_call: TRBJ1-3; clone_size: -; d_call: TRBD1; cdr3_length: 19; v_call: TRBV4-3; cdr3_aa: CASSQDAGTGSSSGNTIYF; cdr3_nt: TGCGCCAGCAGCCAAGATGCCGGGACAGGGTCTAGCTCTGGAAACACCATATATTTT
j_call: TRBJ2-7; clone_size: -; d_call: -; cdr3_length: 15; v_call: TRBV5-1; cdr3_aa: CASSLVAGIFYEQYF; cdr3_nt: TGCGCCAGCAGCTTGGTGGCAGGGATTTTCTACGAGCAGTACTTC